The present T cell receptor (beta chain) was sequenced within a study of blood T cell repertoires in COVID-19 (dated by TCRdb to about 2020). Describing the broader study: Collaborator samples came from the United States, Italy and Spain and covered acute and convalescent phases of COVID-19. The prospective study material was composed of cDNA or gDNA derived from T cells, B-cell-depleted T cells, or PBMCs. Deeply sampled blood TCRbeta repertoires from subjects exposed to, actively infected with, or recovered from COVID-19 were included in the dataset. The repertoires were released in a freely available public database intended as a resource for research on the immune response to SARS-CoV-2. The samples were drawn from two sources: the first 160 participants of the ongoing ImmuneRACE study, and 1,254 subjects contributed by 6 global collaborators. Sample metadata almost always included a de-identified subject ID, COVID-19 status, age in years and sex. Where HLA class I and class II types were available, the types were taken from metadata supplied by the sample provider, not from assay-based typing.

A word on this clone: The antigen it recognizes is unknown. It has no much larger one-base neighbor in the sample; base qualities were not kept.

V is pruned by 0 bases and J by 4 bases, leaving 9 bases of the junction without a gene match. The germline V gene gives CDR1 as MNHNS and CDR2 as SASEGT. The CDR3 goes from the cysteine to the phenylalanine over 18 residues. The retained sequence is limited to the CDR3, 54 bases, with the frame set at the first base. Points the paper makes about the study in general: Clinical and demographic metadata were provided uncurated, with the amount varying by source and participant.

Collaborating institutions collected whole blood in K2EDTA tubes following their own protocols. For TCRbeta analysis, collaborators shipped samples as frozen whole blood, isolated PBMCs, or DNA extracted from either of those sample types. The immunoSEQ Assay, a bias-controlled multiplex PCR, was used to amplify TCRbeta CDR3 regions from genomic DNA. Regarding the original processing steps: Within the assay, amplification of reference gene primers was used to estimate how many nucleated cells each sample contained. Sequence reads were collapsed and filtered to measure the absolute abundance of every unique TCRbeta CDR3 rearrangement. For each sample, productive Simpson clonality was calculated as the square root of Simpson's diversity index over productive rearrangements. TCRdb carries this immuneACCESS record with in-frame sequences only. Its versions omit some clonotypes, under half of them owing to an unresolved V gene in the studies checked, with the rest unexplained. The V and J calls and the clone size are those of that table, but D and trimming were determined from the DNA. In all, the sample holds approximately 110,000 clones, and over 75% of those were seen once. The ten largest account for roughly 6.5% of the sample.

The receptor's source is a woman aged 50 to 60 with acute or convalescent COVID-19. The sample was peripheral blood. This receptor chain uses TRBV6-1 and TRBJ1-6; 7 middle bases align to TRBD1. The CDR3 region reads CASSEAGTVTRYNSPLHF. The nucleotide sequence is given as TGTGCCAGCAGTGAAGCCGGGACAGTCACTCGTTATAATTCACCCCTCCACTTT.